Following are 23 T cell receptor beta chains from one sample sequenced in a study of technical replicates of blood from a handful of donors (dated by TCRdb to the late 2010s). The protocol used for the library was the immunoSEQ multiplex PCR assay. This immuneACCESS table, as held by TCRdb, lists in-frame sequences with V and J called but not all clones. Of the missing ones, under half trace to an unresolved V gene in checked studies; the others have no known cause. Within this sample are 95,000 to 100,000 clones, with 96% of them counted one time only. The ten largest clonotypes hold over 0.2% of the sample. Specimen: T cells isolated from PBMCs. These receptors were collected from a human donor in good health.

The J gene is TRBJ2-1, the V gene TRBV11-1, with D maybe TRBD2 (5 bases). The CDR3 runs 15 residues. Trimming stripped 6 bases from V and 0 bases from J, with 12 bases between. Germline CDR1 reads SGHAT; CDR2 reads FQDESV (reference sequence). CDR3 in amino acids: CASRSAASSYNEQFF. The CDR3 region has the DNA TGTGCCAGCAGGTCAGCGGCCAGCTCCTACAATGAGCAGTTCTTC.

V is TRBV9 and J is TRBJ1-1; unclear D gene. In germline, CDR1 is SGDLS, CDR2 YYNGEE. V lost 0 bases and J 3 bases, leaving 12 bases between the germline ends. The CDR3 runs to 15 residues. The CDR3 nucleotides read TGTGCCAGCAGCGTAGATCCGGGAAGGGACACTGAAGCTTTCTTT. This encodes CASSVDPGRDTEAFF.

The J gene is TRBJ1-1, the V gene TRBV7-2, with D possibly being TRBD1 (5 bases). V was trimmed by 6 bases and J by 7 bases, leaving 15 bases between them. There are 13 residues in the CDR3. CDR1 is SGHTA and CDR2 is FQGNSA in the germline V gene. The CDR3 nucleotides are TGTGCCAGCAGTCGCAGGGTAGAGGTTGAAGCTTTCTTT. Its translation: CASSRRVEVEAFF.

This chain uses TRBV11-2 with TRBJ2-7; D is ambiguous. V was cut by 0 bases and J by 8 bases, with 8 bases left in between. This CDR3 region has 12 residues. The germline V gene encodes CDR1 SGHAT and CDR2 FQNNGV. The CDR3 bases are TGTGCCAGCAGCTTAGAGTACACGAAGCAGTACTTC. This translates into CASSLEYTKQYF.

The rearrangement joins TRBV19 to TRBJ2-3; 8 nucleotides match TRBD1. CDR1 and CDR2 from the germline V gene are LNHDA and SQIVND (reference sequence). The CDR3 has 15 amino acids. The V gene end was trimmed by 4 bases and the J gene end by 2 bases; junction bases not matched to a gene: 5. As DNA, the CDR3 is TGTGCCAGTAGTAGCCGGGGACAGGCCACAGATACGCAGTATTTT. Protein product: CASSSRGQATDTQYF.

The CDR3 DNA reads TGTGCCAGCAGCTTCCCGGCAGATACGCAGTATTTT. Translation gives CASSFPADTQYF. The rearrangement links TRBV7-2 to TRBJ2-3; D unresolved. Between the trimmed V and J ends, which lost 3 bases and 4 bases, there was a span of 5 bases. CDR1 SGHTA and CDR2 FQGNSA come from the germline V gene. This CDR3 has 12 amino acids.

This chain uses TRBV19 with TRBJ1-2, with D perhaps matching TRBD1 (5 bases). The CDR3 is 15 amino acids. Germline-derived CDR1 and CDR2 are LNHDA and SQIVND (reference sequence). The V gene lost 4 bases and the J gene lost 6 bases, with 18 bases spanning the gap. The CDR3 sequence is CASSTLQGSYNGYTF. The CDR3 coding sequence is TGTGCCAGTAGTACCCTCCAGGGTTCATATAATGGCTACACCTTC.

The chain recombines TRBV28 with TRBJ2-5; 7 bases map to TRBD2. Germline loops: CDR1 MDHEN, CDR2 SYDVKM. J lost 9 bases, V lost 10 bases, and 17 bases had no gene match. CDR3 length: 14 amino acids. The CDR3 region is CAIADLSGGGAQYF. The CDR3 coding sequence is TGTGCCATCGCGGACCTTTCCGGGGGAGGGGCCCAGTACTTC.

This clone was seen a single time. The chain carries TRBV19 and TRBJ1-5; D uncertain. Germline V gene lookup returns CDR1 LNHDA and CDR2 SQIVND (reference sequence). The length of the CDR3 is 20 residues. V was shortened by 3 bases and J by 2 bases, with 26 bases between the two germline ends. The CDR3 nucleotides are TGTGCCAGTAGTATTCTTATTTGGAGGGAAGGAGGATTCGGCAATCAGCCCCAGCATTTT. Amino acid sequence: CASSILIWREGGFGNQPQHF.

The chain couples TRBV18 to TRBJ1-4; 8 nucleotides line up with TRBD1. Looked up from germline, CDR1 is KGHSH and CDR2 is LQKENI. J lost 8 bases, V lost 6 bases, and 8 bases had no gene match. The CDR3 runs 14 residues. Here the CDR3 reads CASSYGQGDEKLFF. The CDR3 coding sequence is TGTGCCAGCTCGTACGGACAGGGCGACGAAAAACTGTTTTTT.

The chain joins TRBV11-3 to TRBJ2-7; D perhaps matches TRBD2 (6 bases). Trimming left V 3 bases short and J 7 bases short, with 10 bases between. The V gene's germline CDR1 is SGHNT and CDR2 YENEEA. The CDR3 contains 12 residues. The CDR3 is CASSFSAGEQYF. CDR3 nucleotide sequence: TGTGCCAGCAGCTTTAGTGCGGGGGAGCAGTACTTC.

The V call is TRBV10-1, the J call TRBJ2-7, with D maybe TRBD1 (6 bases). Germline CDR1 reads WNHNN; CDR2 reads SYGVQD (reference sequence). This CDR3 spans 12 amino acids. Trimming stripped 10 bases from V and 3 bases from J, with 13 bases between. The DNA of the CDR3 is TGCGCCATTGGGGACATACGCTACGAGCAGTACTTC. Amino acids: CAIGDIRYEQYF.

The chain uses TRBV27 and TRBJ2-2; TRBD2 matches at 7 bases. The CDR3 totals 15 residues. V shed 5 bases, J shed 5 bases, and the junction held 8 bases outside the gene matches. Germline V gene sequence: CDR1 MNHEY, CDR2 SMNVEV (reference sequence). CDR3 DNA: TGTGCCAGCAGTGGGAGGGGTTTGATTACCGGGGAGCTGTTTTTT. Its protein product is CASSGRGLITGELFF.

This chain joins TRBV10-1 and TRBJ2-3; the match to TRBD2 covers 13 bases. CDR1 WNHNN and CDR2 SYGVQD come from the germline V gene (reference sequence). J gave up 6 bases and V 0 bases, and 12 bases lay outside the gene matches. The CDR3 sequence is 19 residues long. In nucleotides, the CDR3 is TGCGCCAGCAGTGAGTCGAAACTAGCGGGAGGGAGGGAAGTGGATACGCAGTATTTT. Translated, it gives CASSESKLAGGREVDTQYF.

The chain combines TRBV29-1 with TRBJ1-2; TRBD1 matches 8 bases. The CDR3 is made up of 15 amino acids. CDR1 is SQVTM and CDR2 is ANQGSEA in the germline V gene. With V trimmed by 0 bases and J by 10 bases, 13 bases remained unmatched. This CDR3 is CSVEDNWARGLSYTF. The CDR3, as DNA: TGCAGCGTTGAAGATAATTGGGCCAGGGGGCTCTCCTACACCTTC.

The rearrangement joins TRBV5-1 to TRBJ1-1, with 9 bases matching TRBD1. The CDR3 covers 16 residues. With 6 bases clipped from V and 5 bases from J, the junction kept 14 bases outside the gene matches. Germline V gene data show CDR1 as SGHRS and CDR2 as YFSETQ. The chain's CDR3 is CASTGLGQGLMTEAFF. The CDR3 DNA follows: TGCGCCAGCACCGGACTCGGACAGGGGCTGATGACTGAAGCTTTCTTT. Variable domain in full (rest from reference TRBV5-1 and TRBJ1-1): KAGVTQTPRYLIKTRGQQVTLSCSPISGHRSVSWYQQTPGQGLQFLFEYFSETQRNKGNFPGRFSGRQFSNSRSEMNVSTLELGDSALYLCASTGLGQGLMTEAFFGQGTRLTVV.

This rearrangement joins TRBV5-4 to TRBJ1-2; 8 bases match TRBD1. The CDR3 spans 15 residues. Germline V gene sequence: CDR1 SGHNT, CDR2 YYREEE (reference sequence). Trimming took 0 bases from V and 5 from J; bases not matched to a gene: 6. CDR3 sequence reads: CASSLAKQGGYGYTF. In DNA, the CDR3 is TGTGCCAGCAGCTTGGCGAAACAGGGGGGGTATGGCTACACCTTC.

The chain joins TRBV19 to TRBJ1-5; 7 bases match TRBD1. In germline, CDR1 is LNHDA, CDR2 SQIVND (reference sequence). Unmatched junction bases numbered 8, after V lost 9 bases and J lost 0 bases. The CDR3 extends over 15 amino acids. CDR3: CASFGTVYSNQPQHF. The CDR3 bases are TGTGCCAGCTTCGGGACAGTCTATAGCAATCAGCCCCAGCATTTT.

This clone appeared once. The chain employs TRBV4-2 and TRBJ2-2, with 10 bases aligning to TRBD2. CDR3 length: 18 amino acids. The ends lost 0 bases at V and 4 bases at J; junction bases unmatched: 8. The germline CDR1 and CDR2 sequences are LGHNA and YNFKEQ. CDR3 bases: TGTGCCAGCAGCCAAGATAGGGGAGCGGGAGGGCGCACCGGGGAGCTGTTTTTT. This codes for CASSQDRGAGGRTGELFF.

The chain combines TRBV2 with TRBJ1-3, with D maybe TRBD1 (5 bases). CDR3 length: 15 residues. Trimming took off 7 bases at V and 5 bases at J, with 18 bases between the two ends. Germline lookup yields CDR1 SNHLY and CDR2 FYNNEI. CDR3 DNA sequence: TGTGCCAGCACTAGTACCGGGACTATGAGAAACACCATATATTTT. Translated, it gives CASTSTGTMRNTIYF.

The V gene is TRBV18, the J gene TRBJ2-5; 8 positions match TRBD1. The V and J ends lost 3 bases and 2 bases, in that order; junction bases with no gene match: 2. Germline V lookup: CDR1 KGHSH, CDR2 LQKENI. The CDR3 sequence is 14 residues long. CDR3 DNA: TGTGCCAGCTCACCTAGACAGGGGCAAGAGACCCAGTACTTC. Protein product: CASSPRQGQETQYF. The full variable domain, in which reference TRBV18 and TRBJ2-5 provide the parts outside the CDR3, is NAGVMQNPRHLVRRRGQEARLRCSPMKGHSHVYWYRQLPEEGLKFMVYLQKENIIDESGMPKERFSAEFPKEGPSILRIQQVVRGDSAAYFCASSPRQGQETQYFGPGTRLLVL.

V usage is TRBV9 and J usage is TRBJ2-1; a possible D gene is TRBD1 (6 bases). Germline V gene sequence: CDR1 SGDLS, CDR2 YYNGEE. The CDR3 runs 14 residues. Trimming shortened V by 3 bases and J by 6 bases, and 13 bases separated the two germline ends. CDR3 bases: TGTGCCAGCAGCGCTAGAACAGGGACCAATGAGCAGTTCTTC. Residues: CASSARTGTNEQFF.

This chain joins TRBV11-3 and TRBJ2-2; TRBD1 agrees at 7 bases. Per the germline V gene, CDR1 is SGHNT and CDR2 is YENEEA. V dropped 8 bases and J dropped 7; count of bases not matched to a gene: 4. This CDR3 comprises 12 residues. CDR3 region: CASRQGDGELFF. For the CDR3, the DNA is TGTGCCAGCCGCCAGGGGGACGGGGAGCTGTTTTTT.